The 5 T cell receptor beta chains presented below share a single source sample, sequenced in a study of long-term antiretroviral therapy in people with HIV. An immunoSEQ assay, version v3.0, was performed at survey level. Generated by immunoSEQ multiplex PCR, the TCRdb table keeps only in-frame clones and is missing some. Altogether more than 15,000 clones are present, about three quarters being singletons, with the ten largest covering 12% to 15%. Sample: unsorted PBMCs, taken 2.9 years after starting antiretroviral therapy. These receptors came from a woman aged 25 to 39 with HIV.

The chain recombines TRBV6-1 with TRBJ2-3, with 8 bases lining up with TRBD2. This CDR3 has 14 residues. Germline trimming cut 4 bases from V and 5 bases from J; bases unmatched to any gene: 5. Germline V gene data show CDR1 as MNHNS and CDR2 as SASEGT. The CDR3 protein is CASSVLAAEDTQYF. CDR3 bases: TGTGCCAGCAGTGTACTAGCGGCCGAAGATACGCAGTATTTT.

The chain uses TRBV6-1 and TRBJ2-3; D is uncertain. Trimming stripped 2 bases from V and 2 bases from J, with 11 bases between. Germline values: CDR1 MNHNS, CDR2 SASEGT. This CDR3 has 15 residues. This CDR3 is CASSEIARVTDTQYF. The DNA for the CDR3 is TGTGCCAGCAGTGAAATTGCGCGAGTCACAGATACGCAGTATTTT.

This rearrangement joins TRBV2 to TRBJ2-4; a possible D gene is TRBD2 (6 bases). V lost 1 base and J 3 bases, leaving 19 bases between the germline ends. The CDR3 is made up of 18 amino acids. CDR1 is SNHLY, CDR2 FYNNEI, per germline. This CDR3 reads CASSEVNSWGVGKNIQYF. Written as DNA, the CDR3 is TGTGCCAGCAGTGAAGTGAATTCATGGGGGGTAGGCAAAAACATTCAGTACTTC.

This clone was counted a single time. The gene calls are TRBV9 and TRBJ2-2; no reliable D call. This CDR3 region has 13 residues. The ends were cut back, 0 bases at V and 4 bases at J, with 4 bases in the middle. The germline gives CDR1 SGDLS, CDR2 YYNGEE. CDR3 residues: CASSVEVTGELFF. CDR3 sequence (DNA): TGTGCCAGCAGCGTAGAGGTCACCGGGGAGCTGTTTTTT.

The gene calls are TRBV7-8 and TRBJ2-7; D not certain. The V end lost 5 bases, the J end lost 3 bases, and 17 bases lay between the germline ends. This CDR3 contains 15 residues. Germline loops: CDR1 SGHVS, CDR2 FQNEAQ. The CDR3 reads CASSRYDISGYEQYF. The CDR3 DNA sequence: TGTGCCAGCAGCAGATACGACATCAGTGGCTACGAGCAGTACTTC. Drawing the rest from reference TRBV7-8 and TRBJ2-7, the complete variable domain is GAGVSQSPRYKVAKRGQDVALRCDPISGHVSLFWYQQALGQGPEFLTYFQNEAQLDKSGLPSDRFFAERPEGSVSTLKIQRTQQEDSAVYLCASSRYDISGYEQYFGPGTRLTVT.